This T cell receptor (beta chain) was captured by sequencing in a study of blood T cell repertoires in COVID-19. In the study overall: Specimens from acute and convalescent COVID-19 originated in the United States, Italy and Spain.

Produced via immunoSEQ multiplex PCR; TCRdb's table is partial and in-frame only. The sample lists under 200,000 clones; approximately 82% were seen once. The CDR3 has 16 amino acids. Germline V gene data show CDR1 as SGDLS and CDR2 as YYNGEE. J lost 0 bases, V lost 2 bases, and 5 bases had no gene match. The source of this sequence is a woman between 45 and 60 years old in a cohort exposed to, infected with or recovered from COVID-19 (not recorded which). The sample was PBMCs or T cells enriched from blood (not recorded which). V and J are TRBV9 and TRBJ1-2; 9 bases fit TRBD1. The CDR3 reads CASSVTGGLSNYGYTF. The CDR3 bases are TGTGCCAGCAGCGTGACAGGGGGTCTGTCTAACTATGGCTACACCTTC.